This T cell receptor (beta chain) was obtained from a study of OX40 agonist ivuxolimab in advanced cancers. The CDR3 totals 12 residues. CDR1 is SGHTA and CDR2 is FQGNSA in the germline V gene. V lost 6 bases and J lost 9, with 9 bases in between. Of note for this clone: Its antigen remains unknown.

Findings and limits, study-wide: Among the lowest peripheral clonal expansion occurred in 0.1-3.0 mg/kg partial responders.

Sequenced by immunoSEQ multiplex PCR; TCRdb stores in-frame clones only, minus some. The sample includes roughly 100,000 clones, over 75% of them seen just once. The sequences come from CD4+ or CD8+ T cells sorted from blood, collected in a trial of the OX40 agonist ivuxolimab. This TCR was recovered from an adult with an advanced solid tumor such as melanoma, head and neck, liver or kidney cancer. The chain employs TRBV7-2 and TRBJ1-6; D possibly corresponds to TRBD1 (6 bases). The chain's CDR3 is CASRQGFSPLHF. For the CDR3, the DNA is TGTGCCAGCAGACAGGGTTTTTCACCCCTCCACTTT.